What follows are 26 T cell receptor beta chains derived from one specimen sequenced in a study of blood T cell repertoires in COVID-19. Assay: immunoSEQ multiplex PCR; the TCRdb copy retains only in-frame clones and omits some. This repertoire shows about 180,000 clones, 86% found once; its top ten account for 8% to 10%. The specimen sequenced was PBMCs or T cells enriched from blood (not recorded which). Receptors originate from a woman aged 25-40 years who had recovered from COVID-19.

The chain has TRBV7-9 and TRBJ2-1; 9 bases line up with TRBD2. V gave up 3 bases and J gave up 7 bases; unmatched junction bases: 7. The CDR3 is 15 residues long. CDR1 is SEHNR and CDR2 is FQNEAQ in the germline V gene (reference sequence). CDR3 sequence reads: CASSFWREGRNEQFF. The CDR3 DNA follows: TGTGCCAGCAGCTTTTGGCGGGAGGGCCGAAATGAGCAGTTCTTC.

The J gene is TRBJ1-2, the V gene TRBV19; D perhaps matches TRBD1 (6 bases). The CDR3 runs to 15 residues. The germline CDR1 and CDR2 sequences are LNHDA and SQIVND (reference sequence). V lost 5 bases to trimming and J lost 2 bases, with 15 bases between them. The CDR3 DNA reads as TGTGCCAGTAGTCCCGGTTCGGGGGGCAACTATGGCTACACCTTC. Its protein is CASSPGSGGNYGYTF.

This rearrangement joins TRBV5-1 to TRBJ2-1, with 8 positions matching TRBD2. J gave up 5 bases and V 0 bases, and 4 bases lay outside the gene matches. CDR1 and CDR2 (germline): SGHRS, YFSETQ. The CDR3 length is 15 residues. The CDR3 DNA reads TGCGCCAGCAGCTTGGGCTCACTAGCGGACAATGAGCAGTTCTTC. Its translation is CASSLGSLADNEQFF.

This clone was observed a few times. CDR3 protein: CASSLNRQLSGYTF. Here the CDR3 DNA reads TGTGCCAGCAGCTTAAATAGACAGCTATCGGGCTACACCTTC. The gene calls are TRBV7-9 and TRBJ1-2; D is perhaps TRBD1 (5 bases). Deletions cut 2 bases from V and 8 bases from J, with 15 bases between. Germline values: CDR1 SEHNR, CDR2 FQNEAQ (reference sequence). This CDR3 comprises 14 residues.

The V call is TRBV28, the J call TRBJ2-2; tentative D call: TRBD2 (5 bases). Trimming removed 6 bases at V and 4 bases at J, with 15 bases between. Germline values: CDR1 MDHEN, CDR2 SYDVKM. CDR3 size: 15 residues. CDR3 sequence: CASSSAYAGTGELFF. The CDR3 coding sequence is TGTGCCAGCAGCAGCGCATATGCGGGCACCGGGGAGCTGTTTTTT.

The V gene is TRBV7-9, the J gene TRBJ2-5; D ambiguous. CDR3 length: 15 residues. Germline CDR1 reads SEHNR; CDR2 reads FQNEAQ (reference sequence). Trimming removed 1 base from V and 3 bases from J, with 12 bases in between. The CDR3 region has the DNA TGTGCCAGCAGCTTAGATTCAAGTTTAGAAGAGACCCAGTACTTC. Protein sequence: CASSLDSSLEETQYF.

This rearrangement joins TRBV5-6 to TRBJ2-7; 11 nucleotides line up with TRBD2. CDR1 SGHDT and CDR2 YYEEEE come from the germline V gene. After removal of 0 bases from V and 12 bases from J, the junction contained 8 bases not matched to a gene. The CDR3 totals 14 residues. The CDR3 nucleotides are TGTGCCAGCAGCTTGGCGCTAGCGGGAGGAGAGAGGTACTTC. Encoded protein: CASSLALAGGERYF.

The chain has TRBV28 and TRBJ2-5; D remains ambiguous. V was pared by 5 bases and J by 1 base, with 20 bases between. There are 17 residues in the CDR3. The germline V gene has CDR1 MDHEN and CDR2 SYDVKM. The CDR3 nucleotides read TGTGCCAGCAGTATAGGAACGGCAGGCGATCTCCAAGAGACCCAGTACTTC. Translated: CASSIGTAGDLQETQYF.

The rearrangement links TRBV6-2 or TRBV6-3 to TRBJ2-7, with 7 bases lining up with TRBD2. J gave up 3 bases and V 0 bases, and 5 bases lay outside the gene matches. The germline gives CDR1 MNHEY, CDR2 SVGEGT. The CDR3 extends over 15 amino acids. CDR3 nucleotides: TGTGCCAGCAGTTACTCGGGAGGGAAGGACTACGAGCAGTACTTC. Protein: CASSYSGGKDYEQYF.

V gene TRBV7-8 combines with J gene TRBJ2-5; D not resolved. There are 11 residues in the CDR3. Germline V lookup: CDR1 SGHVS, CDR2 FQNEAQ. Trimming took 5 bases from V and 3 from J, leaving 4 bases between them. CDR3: CASSPKETQYF. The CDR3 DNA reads TGTGCCAGCAGCCCCAAAGAGACCCAGTACTTC. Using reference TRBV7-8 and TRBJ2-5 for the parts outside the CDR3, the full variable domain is GAGVSQSPRYKVAKRGQDVALRCDPISGHVSLFWYQQALGQGPEFLTYFQNEAQLDKSGLPSDRFFAERPEGSVSTLKIQRTQQEDSAVYLCASSPKETQYFGPGTRLLVL.

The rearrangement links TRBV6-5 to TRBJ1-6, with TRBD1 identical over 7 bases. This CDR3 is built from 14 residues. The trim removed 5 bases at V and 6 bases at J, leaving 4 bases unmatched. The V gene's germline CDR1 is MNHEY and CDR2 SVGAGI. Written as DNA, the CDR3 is TGTGCCAGCAGTCGGGACAGCGTTAATTCACCCCTCCACTTT. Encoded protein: CASSRDSVNSPLHF.

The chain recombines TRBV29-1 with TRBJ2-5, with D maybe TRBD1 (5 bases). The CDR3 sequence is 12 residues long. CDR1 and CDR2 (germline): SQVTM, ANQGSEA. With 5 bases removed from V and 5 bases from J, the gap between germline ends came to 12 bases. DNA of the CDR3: TGCAGCGTTTTGGCAGGGTCCGAGACCCAGTACTTC. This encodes CSVLAGSETQYF.

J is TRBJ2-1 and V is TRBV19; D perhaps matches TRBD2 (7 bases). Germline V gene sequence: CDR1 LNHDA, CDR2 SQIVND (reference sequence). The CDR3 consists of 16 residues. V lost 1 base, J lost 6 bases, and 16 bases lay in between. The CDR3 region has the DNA TGTGCCAGTAGTATAGTGAGGGGACGGGGGGCCAATGAGCAGTTCTTC. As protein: CASSIVRGRGANEQFF.

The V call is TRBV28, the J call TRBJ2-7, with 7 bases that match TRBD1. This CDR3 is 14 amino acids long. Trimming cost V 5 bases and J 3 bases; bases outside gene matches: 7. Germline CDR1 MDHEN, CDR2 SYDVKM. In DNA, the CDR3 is TGTGCCAGCAGTCGCAGGGACAGCCTCTACGAGCAGTACTTC. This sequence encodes CASSRRDSLYEQYF.

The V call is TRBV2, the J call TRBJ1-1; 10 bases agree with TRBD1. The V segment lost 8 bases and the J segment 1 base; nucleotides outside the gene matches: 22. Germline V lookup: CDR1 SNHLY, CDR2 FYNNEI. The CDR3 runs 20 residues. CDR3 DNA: TGTGCCAGCGCCGGGTGGGTTGCTTTAGGGACAGGGGCTTCGAACACTGAAGCTTTCTTT. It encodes CASAGWVALGTGASNTEAFF.

As DNA, the CDR3 is TGTGCCAGCAGTACCTATCGACAGCATGAAGCTTTCTTT. It is translated as CASSTYRQHEAFF. The chain recombines TRBV27 with TRBJ1-1, with D tentatively TRBD1 (5 bases). Trimming removed 5 bases at V and 7 bases at J, with 14 bases between. Germline V gene data show CDR1 as MNHEY and CDR2 as SMNVEV (reference sequence). The CDR3 is 13 residues long.

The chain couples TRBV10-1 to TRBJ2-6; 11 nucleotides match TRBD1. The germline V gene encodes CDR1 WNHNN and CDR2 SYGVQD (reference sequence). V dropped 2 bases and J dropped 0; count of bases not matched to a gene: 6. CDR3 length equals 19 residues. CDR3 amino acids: CASSETGTGGFSGANVLTF. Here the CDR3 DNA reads TGCGCCAGCAGTGAGACCGGGACAGGGGGATTCTCTGGGGCCAACGTCCTGACTTTC.

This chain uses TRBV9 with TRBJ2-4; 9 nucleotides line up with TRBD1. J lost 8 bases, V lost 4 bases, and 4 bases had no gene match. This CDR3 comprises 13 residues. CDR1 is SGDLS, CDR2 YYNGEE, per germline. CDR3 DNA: TGTGCCAGCAGCATGCGGACAGGGGACATTCAGTACTTC. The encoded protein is CASSMRTGDIQYF.

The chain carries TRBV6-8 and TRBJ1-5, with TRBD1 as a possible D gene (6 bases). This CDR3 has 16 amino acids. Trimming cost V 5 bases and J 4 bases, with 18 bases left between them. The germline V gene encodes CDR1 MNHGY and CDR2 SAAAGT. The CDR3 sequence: CASSRKGTPKNQPQHF. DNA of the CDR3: TGTGCCAGCAGTCGTAAAGGGACACCTAAGAATCAGCCCCAGCATTTT.

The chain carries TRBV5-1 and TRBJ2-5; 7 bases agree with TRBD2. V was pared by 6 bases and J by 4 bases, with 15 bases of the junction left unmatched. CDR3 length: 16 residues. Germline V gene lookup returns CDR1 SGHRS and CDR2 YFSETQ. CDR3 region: CASTIADAGELETQYF. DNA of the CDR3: TGCGCCAGCACTATTGCCGATGCGGGAGAATTAGAGACCCAGTACTTC.

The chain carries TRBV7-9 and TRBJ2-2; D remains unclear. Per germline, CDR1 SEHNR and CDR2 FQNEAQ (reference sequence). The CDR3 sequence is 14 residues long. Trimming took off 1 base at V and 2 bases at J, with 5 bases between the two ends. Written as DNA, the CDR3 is TGTGCCAGCAGCTTAGGTCTCAACACCGGGGAGCTGTTTTTT. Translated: CASSLGLNTGELFF.

CDR3 DNA: TGTGCCAGCAGCCAAGTTAGTTGGACAGGGGTCAAGAGCTCCTACAATGAGCAGTTCTTC. Protein sequence: CASSQVSWTGVKSSYNEQFF. The chain carries TRBV3-1 (or the pseudogene TRBV3-2) and TRBJ2-1, with 9 bases that match TRBD1. This CDR3 has 20 residues. Germline CDR1 LGHDT, CDR2 YNNKEL (reference sequence). V lost 1 base and J lost 0; bases outside the gene matches: 13.

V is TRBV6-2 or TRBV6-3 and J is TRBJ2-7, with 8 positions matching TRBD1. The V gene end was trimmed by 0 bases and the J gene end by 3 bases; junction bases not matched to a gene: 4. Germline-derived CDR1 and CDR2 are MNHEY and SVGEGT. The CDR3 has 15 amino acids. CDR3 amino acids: CASSYSATGVYEQYF. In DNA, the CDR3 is TGTGCCAGCAGTTACTCGGCGACAGGGGTCTACGAGCAGTACTTC.

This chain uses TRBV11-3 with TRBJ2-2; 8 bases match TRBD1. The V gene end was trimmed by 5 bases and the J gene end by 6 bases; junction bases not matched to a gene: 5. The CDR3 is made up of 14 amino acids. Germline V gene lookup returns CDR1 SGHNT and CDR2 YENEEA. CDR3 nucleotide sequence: TGTGCCAGCAGCCAGGGGGCTTCGGCCGGGGAGCTGTTTTTT. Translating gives CASSQGASAGELFF.

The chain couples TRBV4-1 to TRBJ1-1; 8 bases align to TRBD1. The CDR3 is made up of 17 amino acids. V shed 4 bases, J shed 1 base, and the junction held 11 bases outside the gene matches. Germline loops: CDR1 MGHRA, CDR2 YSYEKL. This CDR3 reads CASSPQWGQVKNTEAFF. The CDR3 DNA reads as TGCGCCAGCAGCCCGCAGTGGGGACAGGTAAAGAACACTGAAGCTTTCTTT.

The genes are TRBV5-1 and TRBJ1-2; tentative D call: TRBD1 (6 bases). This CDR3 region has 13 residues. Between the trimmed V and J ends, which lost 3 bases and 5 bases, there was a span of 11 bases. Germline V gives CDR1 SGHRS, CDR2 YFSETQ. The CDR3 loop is CASSSQGQYGYTF. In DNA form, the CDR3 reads TGCGCCAGCAGCTCTCAAGGACAGTATGGCTACACCTTC.